This T cell receptor (beta chain) was captured in a study of radiotherapy plus CTLA-4 blockade in lung cancer. Study outcomes and limitations: Subsequent to radiotherapy plus ipilimumab, tumor-derived TCR clones underwent expansion in blood.

For this clone: Its antigen is still unknown.

The V gene's germline CDR1 is MNHNS and CDR2 SASEGT. Trimming took off 7 bases at V and 4 bases at J, with 16 bases between the two ends. The CDR3 contains 14 residues. Sequencing was performed with immunoSEQ multiplex PCR; in TCRdb, only in-frame clones are kept and a portion is missing. In the table there are roughly 120,000 clones, about four fifths of which are singletons. Sequencing was performed on peripheral blood, taken from a patient treated with radiotherapy plus ipilimumab. The sequence derives from a human donor with non-small cell lung cancer who had a partial response to radiotherapy plus ipilimumab. The chain has TRBV6-1 and TRBJ1-1, with D possibly being TRBD1 (6 bases). The CDR3 loop reads CASTLQGVSTEAFF. As DNA, the CDR3 is TGTGCCAGCACCCTACAGGGCGTGAGCACTGAAGCTTTCTTT.